Presented here are 13 T cell receptor beta chains from one specimen sequenced in a study of long-term antiretroviral therapy in people with HIV. The assay used was immunoSEQ (version v3.0), run at survey level. The repertoire was sequenced with immunoSEQ multiplex PCR; TCRdb's copy has only in-frame clones and lacks some. This table has around 33,000 clones, 80% to 90% appearing once. The sample here was unsorted PBMCs, taken 0.4 years before starting antiretroviral therapy. The receptors were sampled from a man between 18 and 35 years old with HIV.

The rearrangement links TRBV27 to TRBJ1-2, with D possibly matching TRBD1 (6 bases). Between the trimmed V and J ends, which lost 2 bases and 7 bases, there was a span of 14 bases. The CDR3 consists of 14 residues. From germline, CDR1 is MNHEY and CDR2 SMNVEV (reference sequence). This chain's CDR3 is CASSLGRGEAGYTF. In nucleotides, the CDR3 is TGTGCCAGCAGTTTAGGCAGGGGTGAGGCTGGCTACACCTTC.

This clone was detected only once. The chain has TRBV5-4 and TRBJ2-1, with a weak D call TRBD1 (5 bases). CDR3 length: 15 residues. Trimming shortened V by 4 bases and J by 3 bases, and 14 bases separated the two germline ends. Germline CDR1 and CDR2: SGHNT and YYREEE (reference sequence). CDR3 DNA: TGTGCCAGCAGCCTCGACAGTCCCGTCTACAATGAGCAGTTCTTC. Protein product: CASSLDSPVYNEQFF.

The chain's CDR3 is CASSLRTGTSTDTQYF. The CDR3 DNA is TGTGCCAGCAGCTTACGGACAGGGACTAGCACAGATACGCAGTATTTT. The chain joins TRBV11-2 to TRBJ2-3; 8 bases match TRBD1. The CDR3 is 16 residues long. Germline V gene lookup returns CDR1 SGHAT and CDR2 FQNNGV. Losses at the gene ends were 2 bases for V and 0 bases for J; bases not matched to a gene: 4. The whole variable domain, remainder taken from reference TRBV11-2 and TRBJ2-3, is EAGVAQSPRYKIIEKRQSVAFWCNPISGHATLYWYQQILGQGPKLLIQFQNNGVVDDSQLPKDRFSAERLKGVDSTLKIQPAKLEDSAVYLCASSLRTGTSTDTQYFGPGTRLTVL.

The chain employs TRBV30 and TRBJ2-7; 9 nucleotides agree with TRBD1. There are 11 residues in the CDR3. Germline V gene data show CDR1 as GTSNPN and CDR2 as SVGIG (reference sequence). V shed 5 bases, J shed 6 bases, and the junction held 2 bases outside the gene matches. The CDR3 sequence is CAWDRGVEQYF. CDR3 bases: TGTGCCTGGGACAGGGGGGTCGAGCAGTACTTC.

CDR3 in DNA: TGTGCCACCGTCGGGAGGGGGAGCTCCTACGAGCAGTACTTC. Translation gives CATVGRGSSYEQYF. The J gene is TRBJ2-7, the V gene TRBV28; the match to TRBD2 covers 8 bases. Germline V CDR1 and CDR2: MDHEN, SYDVKM. After removal of 10 bases from V and 0 bases from J, the junction contained 8 bases not matched to a gene. The CDR3 has 14 residues.

The J gene is TRBJ2-5, the V gene TRBV15; no clear D gene. Trimming shortened V by 1 base and J by 1 base, and 13 bases separated the two germline ends. The CDR3 runs 16 residues. The germline V gene encodes CDR1 LNHNV and CDR2 YYDKDF (reference sequence). The CDR3 coding sequence is TGTGCCACCAGCAGAGGAGATTTAAGATCCCAAGAGACCCAGTACTTC. This encodes CATSRGDLRSQETQYF.

The chain uses TRBV5-4 and TRBJ1-6, with TRBD1 as a possible D gene (5 bases). The CDR3 contains 13 residues. CDR1 is SGHNT, CDR2 YYREEE, per germline (reference sequence). Trimming pared 0 bases from V and 14 bases from J, leaving 12 bases between. CDR3: CASSLAGGGTLHF. In DNA form, the CDR3 reads TGTGCCAGCAGCTTGGCCGGGGGAGGAACCCTCCACTTT.

V usage is TRBV4-1 and J usage is TRBJ1-5, with TRBD1 matching 7 bases. This CDR3 contains 15 residues. Looked up from germline, CDR1 is MGHRA and CDR2 is YSYEKL. J gave up 2 bases and V 5 bases, and 6 bases lay outside the gene matches. The CDR3 sequence is CASSAHRGGNQPQHF. The CDR3 DNA reads TGCGCCAGCAGCGCACACAGGGGAGGCAATCAGCCCCAGCATTTT.

This clone was observed a handful of times. This rearrangement joins TRBV6-5 to TRBJ2-7, with D possibly matching TRBD2 (6 bases). CDR3 length: 15 amino acids. The germline CDR1 and CDR2 sequences are MNHEY and SVGAGI. V gave up 5 bases and J gave up 2 bases, with 16 bases separating them. CDR3 nucleotide sequence: TGTGCCAGCAGTCTCTACCGACTAGTTCCCTACGAGCAGTACTTC. Translated: CASSLYRLVPYEQYF.

The genes are TRBV27 and TRBJ2-7, with 7 nucleotides matching TRBD1. The CDR3 runs to 14 residues. V shed 0 bases and J 3 bases; nucleotides not matched to a gene: 2. Per germline, CDR1 MNHEY and CDR2 SMNVEV (reference sequence). CDR3 bases: TGTGCCAGCAGTTTATCAAGGGACAGCTACGAGCAGTACTTC. Translated: CASSLSRDSYEQYF.

A single count supports this clone. The V call is TRBV19, the J call TRBJ1-1; D is possibly TRBD1 (5 bases). CDR1 is LNHDA and CDR2 is SQIVND in the germline V gene (reference sequence). The CDR3 covers 14 residues. With 0 bases removed from V and 3 bases from J, the gap between germline ends came to 8 bases. The CDR3 region is CASSIDLGDTEAFF. The CDR3 DNA follows: TGTGCCAGTAGTATAGATCTGGGGGACACTGAAGCTTTCTTT. The full variable domain, completed using reference TRBV19 and TRBJ1-1, is DGGITQSPKYLFRKEGQNVTLSCEQNLNHDAMYWYRQDPGQGLRLIYYSQIVNDFQKGDIAEGYSVSREKKESFPLTVTSAQKNPTAFYLCASSIDLGDTEAFFGQGTRLTVV.

J is TRBJ2-7 and V is TRBV19, with 11 bases matching TRBD2. The CDR3 covers 15 residues. Germline CDR1 is LNHDA and CDR2 is SQIVND (reference sequence). Trimming at V came to 2 bases and at J to 2 bases, leaving 2 bases not matched to a gene. Written as DNA, the CDR3 is TGTGCCAGTAGTATACTAGCGGGGGGTACCTACGAGCAGTACTTC. Translated, it gives CASSILAGGTYEQYF.

The V and J genes are TRBV28 and TRBJ2-1; D might be TRBD1 (6 bases). In germline, CDR1 is MDHEN, CDR2 SYDVKM. The CDR3 loop spans 15 amino acids. Trimming removed 4 bases at V and 5 bases at J, with 15 bases between. The CDR3 nucleotides are TGTGCCAGCAGTTCCCCCGACAGGACCGACAATGAGCAGTTCTTC. It translates to CASSSPDRTDNEQFF.